This TCR beta chain was identified during a study of technical replicates of blood from four donors. Method: immunoSEQ multiplex PCR; TCRdb's copy keeps in-frame clones and lacks some. The sample lists about 75,000 clones, nearly 98% seen once, with roughly 0.17% in the top ten. The CDR3 contains 16 residues. The TCR originated in a human donor in good health. The chain employs TRBV21-1 and TRBJ2-2; TRBD2 is the table's D call, not checked against the DNA. TRBV21-1 is noted as a pseudogene. Sequencing used T cells isolated from PBMCs. The CDR3, as DNA: TGTGCCAGCAAGCAGGGGGCGCGGGGGGGCACCGGGGAGCTGTTTTTT. This gives the protein CASKQGARGGTGELFF.